This TCR beta chain appears in the sequencing data of a study of blood T cell repertoires in COVID-19. Study-wide background: From T cells, B-cell-depleted T cells, or PBMCs came the material, which was cDNA or gDNA.

TCRdb's table, derived via immunoSEQ multiplex PCR, lists solely in-frame clones and lacks some. The sample carries around 250,000 clones, 80% to 85% recorded once. The trim removed 4 bases at V and 5 bases at J, leaving 8 bases unmatched. The CDR3 has 14 residues. The V gene's germline CDR1 is SGHRS and CDR2 YFSETQ. The chain employs TRBV5-1 and TRBJ1-1; TRBD1 matches 7 bases. Sequenced: peripheral blood. This TCR was sampled from a man between 50 and 59 years old with active or convalescent COVID-19. This CDR3 is CASSHTGVETEAFF. The CDR3 nucleotides read TGCGCCAGCAGCCATACAGGGGTAGAGACTGAAGCTTTCTTT.